This TCR beta chain stems from a study of blood T cell repertoires in COVID-19. Study details: The United States, Italy and Spain supplied acute and convalescent COVID-19 samples.

V gave up 6 bases and J gave up 5 bases, with 13 bases separating them. CDR1 and CDR2 (germline): LGHDT, YNNKEL (reference sequence). The CDR3 contains 13 residues. Original handling: Estimates of nucleated cell counts were drawn from the amplification of reference gene primers. Generated by immunoSEQ multiplex PCR, the TCRdb table keeps only in-frame clones and is missing some. D and trimming were read from the DNA, whereas the V and J calls and clone size are those reported in that table. Of some 220,000 clones listed, around 80% are singletons. The source material was peripheral blood. The V call is TRBV3-1 (or the pseudogene TRBV3-2), the J call TRBJ2-5; weak D call: TRBD1 (5 bases). The receptor was derived from a human donor in a cohort sampled during active COVID-19. The CDR3 here is CASRNQGVETQYF. The CDR3 DNA is TGTGCCAGCAGGAATCAGGGTGTGGAGACCCAGTACTTC.